The 2 T cell receptor beta chains presented below share a single source sample, sequenced in a study of T cells after yellow fever vaccination. TCRdb reprocessed the 5' RACE reads via MiXCR and lists one record per CDR3 protein. The sample includes about 370,000 distinct CDR3 sequences, 11% of them seen just once. This specimen consisted of PBMCs, obtained on the day of the first yellow fever vaccination. Every receptor here comes from a man younger than 35 who received the YFV17D yellow fever vaccine.

This clonotype was counted between two and nine times. The V call is TRBV11-1, the J call TRBJ2-7; a possible D gene is TRBD1 (7 bases). The CDR3 sequence is 14 residues long. Germline values: CDR1 SGHAT, CDR2 FQDESV (reference sequence). With 5 bases removed from V and 4 bases from J, the gap between germline ends came to 15 bases. CDR3 in amino acids: CASSRQGLGYEQYF. The CDR3 bases are TGTGCCAGCAGCAGACAGGGACTGGGGTACGAGCAGTACTTC.

This rearrangement joins TRBV23-1 to TRBJ2-7; 7 bases are shared with TRBD1. Being an ORF, TRBV23-1 has a function that is uncertain. The CDR3 extends over 11 amino acids. This chain's CDR3 is CASSRPGQSSV. The CDR3 DNA reads as TGCGCCAGCAGTCGACCGGGACAGAGTTCCGTC.